The subject of this entry is one T cell receptor (beta chain). The antigen is unknown. This sample was taken from a study of cytomegalovirus exposure and HLA in healthy donors. Study-wide results and caveats: Evidence from a later analysis indicated that most CMV-associated TCR beta chains looked HLA-restricted.

PCR amplification relied on 60 Vbeta primers (plus 13 Jbeta primers). Clones were read by immunoSEQ multiplex PCR, and TCRdb kept only the in-frame ones, dropping some. The profile covers over 150,000 clones, with under 90% appearing a single time and almost 7% taken by the ten largest. CDR1 is MNHNY, CDR2 SVGAGI, per germline (reference sequence). The length of the CDR3 is 15 residues. Trimming cost V 6 bases and J 0 bases; bases outside gene matches: 4. Source material: PBMCs. This sequence joins TRBV6-6 and TRBJ2-1, with TRBD2 matching over 8 bases. The receptor's source is a man aged 30 to 39 in good health and CMV-seropositive. The CDR3 nucleotides read TGTGCCAGCAGCCAGAGCGGGAGCTCCTACAATGAGCAGTTCTTC. This translates into CASSQSGSSYNEQFF.